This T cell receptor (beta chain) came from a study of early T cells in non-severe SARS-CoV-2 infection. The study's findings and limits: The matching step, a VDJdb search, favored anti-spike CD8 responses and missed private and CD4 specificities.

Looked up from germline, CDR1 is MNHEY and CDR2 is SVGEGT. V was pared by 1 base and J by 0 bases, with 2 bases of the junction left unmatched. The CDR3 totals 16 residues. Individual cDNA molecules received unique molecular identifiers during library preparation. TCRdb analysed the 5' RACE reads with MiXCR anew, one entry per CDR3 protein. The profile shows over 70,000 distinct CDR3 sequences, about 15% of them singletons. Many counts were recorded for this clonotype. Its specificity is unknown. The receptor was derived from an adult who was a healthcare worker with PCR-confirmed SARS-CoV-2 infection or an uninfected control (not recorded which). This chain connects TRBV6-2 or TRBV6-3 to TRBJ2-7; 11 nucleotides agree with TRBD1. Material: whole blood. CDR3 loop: CASSYYGTGGSYEQYF. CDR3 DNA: TGTGCCAGCAGTTACTACGGGACAGGGGGCTCCTACGAGCAGTACTTC.